These 26 T cell receptor beta chains were all obtained from the same sample, sequenced in a study of post-analysis software for immune sequencing data. Researchers reported that TCR beta cDNA libraries carried unique molecular identifiers. Using its own MiXCR run on the PCR reads, TCRdb lists one record per CDR3 protein. Among about 160,000 distinct CDR3 sequences listed, around 34% were seen once. The material sequenced was blood, taken after autologous hematopoietic stem cell transplantation. The receptors were gathered from a girl aged 10-17 years with multiple sclerosis.

This chain links TRBV7-8 with TRBJ2-1; 12 nucleotides match TRBD2. The V gene end was trimmed by 1 base and the J gene end by 7 bases; junction bases not matched to a gene: 5. The germline gives CDR1 SGHVS, CDR2 FQNEAQ. This CDR3 region has 16 residues. DNA of the CDR3: TGTGCCAGCAGCTTAGTCCGGGGACTAGCGGGTAATGAGCAGTTCTTC. This sequence encodes CASSLVRGLAGNEQFF.

This chain joins TRBV7-2 and TRBJ1-2, with D possibly TRBD1 on 6 matching bases. Germline CDR1 reads SGHTA; CDR2 reads FQGNSA. The CDR3 contains 13 residues. Trimming took 8 bases from V and 4 from J, leaving 14 bases between them. CDR3 region: CASRSTGAYGYTF. The CDR3 DNA sequence: TGTGCCAGCCGATCGACAGGAGCCTATGGCTACACCTTC.

This clonotype was seen a few times. The chain joins TRBV29-1 to TRBJ2-5, with TRBD1 matching over 9 bases. CDR3 length equals 17 residues. J gave up 1 base and V 3 bases, and 12 bases lay outside the gene matches. Germline assignment: CDR1 SQVTM and CDR2 ANQGSEA. The CDR3 is CSVDPNHDRGGQETQYF. CDR3 DNA: TGCAGCGTTGACCCCAACCACGACAGGGGGGGCCAAGAGACCCAGTACTTC. The full variable domain, with the rest looked up from reference TRBV29-1 and TRBJ2-5, is SAVISQKPSRDICQRGTSLTIQCQVDSQVTMMFWYRQQPGQSLTLIATANQGSEATYESGFVIDKFPISRPNLTFSTLTVSNMSPEDSSIYLCSVDPNHDRGGQETQYFGPGTRLLVL.

A few counts support this clonotype. The chain combines TRBV24-1 with TRBJ2-3, with a weak D call TRBD1 (6 bases). This CDR3 has 14 amino acids. Germline CDR1 KGHDR, CDR2 SFDVKD. Trimming took 3 bases from V and 5 from J, leaving 11 bases between them. CDR3 coding DNA: TGTGCCACCAGTGATCCCATGACAGGAGATACGCAGTATTTT. This gives the protein CATSDPMTGDTQYF.

This clonotype was counted only a few times. This rearrangement joins TRBV20-1 to TRBJ1-2; D is ambiguous. CDR1 and CDR2 (germline): DFQATT, SNEGSKA (reference sequence). Trimming cost V 5 bases and J 6 bases, with 22 bases left between them. The CDR3 is 15 amino acids. The DNA for the CDR3 is TGCAGTGCTCCGACCCATGAGGACGGGTTGGATGGCTACACCTTC. It translates to CSAPTHEDGLDGYTF.

This clonotype showed up just a few times. The gene calls are TRBV5-1 and TRBJ2-1; 7 nucleotides match TRBD2. CDR1 is SGHRS, CDR2 YFSETQ, per germline. Germline trimming cut 0 bases from V and 7 bases from J; bases unmatched to any gene: 13. The CDR3 runs to 17 residues. CDR3 region: CASSLGGGSTERNEQFF. In DNA form, the CDR3 reads TGCGCCAGCAGCTTGGGGGGCGGGAGTACCGAACGAAATGAGCAGTTCTTC. The complete variable domain, with remaining parts taken from reference TRBV5-1 and TRBJ2-1, reads KAGVTQTPRYLIKTRGQQVTLSCSPISGHRSVSWYQQTPGQGLQFLFEYFSETQRNKGNFPGRFSGRQFSNSRSEMNVSTLELGDSALYLCASSLGGGSTERNEQFFGPGTRLTVL.

This clonotype was seen just once. The chain employs TRBV6-2 or TRBV6-3 and TRBJ2-1; D is unresolved. Germline loops: CDR1 MNHEY, CDR2 SVGEGT. This CDR3 is 12 amino acids long. V shed 8 bases and J shed 8 bases, with 13 bases lying between them. CDR3: CASGAPLDEQFF. The CDR3 DNA reads as TGTGCCAGCGGTGCCCCACTGGATGAGCAGTTCTTC.

The chain uses TRBV5-1 and TRBJ2-1; TRBD1 is a possible D gene (6 bases). CDR3 length: 15 amino acids. Germline V gives CDR1 SGHRS, CDR2 YFSETQ. Trimming left V 0 bases short and J 4 bases short, with 11 bases between. CDR3 region: CASSLVGTQYNEQFF. CDR3 DNA: TGCGCCAGCAGCTTGGTCGGGACACAATACAATGAGCAGTTCTTC.

This chain joins TRBV30 and TRBJ2-1; no definite D call. The CDR3 totals 13 residues. The germline gives CDR1 GTSNPN, CDR2 SVGIG (reference sequence). V was cut by 2 bases and J by 10 bases, with 15 bases left in between. The DNA for the CDR3 is TGTGCCTGGAGTCTGTGGAGATCCGCCGAGCAGTTCTTC. As protein: CAWSLWRSAEQFF. Full variable domain (rest looked up from reference TRBV30 and TRBJ2-1): SQTIHQWPATLVQPVGSPLSLECTVEGTSNPNLYWYRQAAGRGLQLLFYSVGIGQISSEVPQNLSASRPQDRQFILSSKKLLLSDSGFYLCAWSLWRSAEQFFGPGTRLTVL.

The V gene is TRBV9, the J gene TRBJ2-5; 9 bases are shared with TRBD2. This CDR3 spans 13 amino acids. Germline V lookup: CDR1 SGDLS, CDR2 YYNGEE. V shed 2 bases, J shed 11 bases, and the junction held 7 bases outside the gene matches. CDR3 amino acids: CASSVMASGEQYF. DNA of the CDR3: TGTGCCAGCAGCGTCATGGCTAGCGGGGAGCAGTACTTC.

The rearrangement links TRBV7-2 to TRBJ2-1; 7 nucleotides align to TRBD1. The CDR3 extends over 14 amino acids. Germline V gene lookup returns CDR1 SGHTA and CDR2 FQGNSA. After removal of 3 bases from V and 1 base from J, the junction contained 0 bases not matched to a gene. CDR3 nucleotides: TGTGCCAGCAGCTTGGGACAGTCCTACAATGAGCAGTTCTTC. Its protein product is CASSLGQSYNEQFF.

The chain recombines TRBV4-1 with TRBJ2-7; D may be TRBD2 (6 bases). CDR3 length equals 15 residues. The ends were cut back, 0 bases at V and 6 bases at J, with 15 bases in the middle. From germline, CDR1 is MGHRA and CDR2 YSYEKL. The CDR3 here is CASSQDGGLGAEQYF. The CDR3 DNA reads TGCGCCAGCAGCCAAGACGGAGGGCTTGGAGCCGAGCAGTACTTC.

The chain couples TRBV6-2 or TRBV6-3 to TRBJ2-7, with D perhaps matching TRBD2 (6 bases). V shed 6 bases and J shed 3 bases, with 12 bases lying between them. The germline gives CDR1 MNHEY, CDR2 SVGEGT. This CDR3 is built from 13 residues. In DNA form, the CDR3 reads TGTGCCAGCAGGACTAGTAGCGGCTACGAGCAGTACTTC. This encodes CASRTSSGYEQYF.

This chain uses TRBV5-1 with TRBJ2-2; 12 nucleotides match TRBD1. Trimming at V came to 4 bases and at J to 3 bases, leaving 7 bases not matched to a gene. In germline, CDR1 is SGHRS, CDR2 YFSETQ. The CDR3 is 17 amino acids. CDR3: CASSVFGTGGYTGELFF. The DNA of the CDR3 is TGCGCCAGCAGCGTGTTTGGGACAGGGGGCTACACCGGGGAGCTGTTTTTT.

This clonotype turned up a few times. This chain links TRBV7-2 with TRBJ2-5; maybe TRBD2 (6 bases). The germline CDR1 and CDR2 sequences are SGHTA and FQGNSA. V was shortened by 5 bases and J by 1 base, with 14 bases between the two germline ends. This CDR3 region has 15 residues. As DNA, the CDR3 is TGTGCCAGCAGCCCCCAGCGCGGGATCCAAGAGACCCAGTACTTC. Translation gives CASSPQRGIQETQYF.

V and J are TRBV29-1 and TRBJ1-1; the D gene is possibly TRBD1 (6 bases). V lost 2 bases and J lost 6, with 7 bases in between. Per the germline V gene, CDR1 is SQVTM and CDR2 is ANQGSEA. The CDR3 contains 11 residues. The CDR3 DNA follows: TGCAGCGTTGAAAGGGGGTCTGAAGCTTTCTTT. This codes for CSVERGSEAFF.

This clonotype was picked up a small number of times. The CDR3 loop reads CASSDREYYYGYTF. The DNA for the CDR3 is TGTGCCAGCAGTGACAGGGAGTATTACTATGGCTACACCTTC. The chain uses TRBV25-1 and TRBJ1-2; D might be TRBD1 (5 bases). The V gene's germline CDR1 is MGHDK and CDR2 SYGVNS. V lost 3 bases, J lost 3 bases, and 11 bases lay in between. The CDR3 length is 14 residues.

About this clonotype itself: One end of the junction is discordant with germline, which a read error may explain. The V and J genes are TRBV12-3 or TRBV12-4 and TRBJ1-2; D gene uncertain. The CDR3 runs 14 residues. CDR3 coding DNA: TGTGCCAGCAGTTTGGCTGGAGATGGCTATGGTTACACCTTC. It specifies CASSLAGDGYGYTF.

This clonotype occurred a few times. CDR3: CASSALDWGTSTDTQYF. The DNA of the CDR3 is TGTGCCAGCAGTGCCTTGGACTGGGGGACCAGCACAGATACGCAGTATTTT. The chain is built from TRBV6-1 and TRBJ2-3; possibly TRBD1 or TRBD2 for D (5 bases each). The V gene's germline CDR1 is MNHNS and CDR2 SASEGT. The germline V and J ends were trimmed by 4 bases and 0 bases, with 17 bases remaining between them. There are 17 residues in the CDR3.

The J gene is TRBJ2-1, the V gene TRBV20-1; 7 nucleotides align to TRBD2. V was pared by 4 bases and J by 7 bases, with 16 bases of the junction left unmatched. Germline V lookup: CDR1 DFQATT, CDR2 SNEGSKA (reference sequence). The CDR3 has 16 amino acids. The CDR3 coding sequence is TGCAGTGCTATTCCCCCAACAGCGGGACTACGAAATGAGCAGTTCTTC. It codes for CSAIPPTAGLRNEQFF.

About this clonotype: This likely comes from a read error, as the CDR3 has no conserved phenylalanine or tryptophan at its end. The chain carries TRBV20-1 and TRBJ1-2, with a tentative D call TRBD1 (5 bases). This CDR3 has 12 residues. V was trimmed by 0 bases and J by 5 bases, leaving 7 bases between them. Germline V lookup: CDR1 DFQATT, CDR2 SNEGSKA (reference sequence). The CDR3 DNA reads TGCAGTGCTAGAGAGGGGCCATATGGCTACACCTGC. Residues: CSAREGPYGYTC.

CDR3 bases: TGCAGTGCTGAGACTAGCGACTCCTACGAGCAGTACTTC. Its protein product is CSAETSDSYEQYF. The chain joins TRBV20-1 to TRBJ2-7, with 8 bases that match TRBD2. CDR3 length equals 13 residues. The V segment lost 5 bases and the J segment 0 bases; nucleotides outside the gene matches: 3. Germline CDR1 is DFQATT and CDR2 is SNEGSKA (reference sequence).

V usage is TRBV12-3 or TRBV12-4 and J usage is TRBJ2-1, with TRBD2 matching over 11 bases. This CDR3 is 14 amino acids long. Trimming took 6 bases from V and 3 from J; bases not matched to a gene: 1. The CDR3 protein is CASSTSGSYNEQFF. DNA of the CDR3: TGTGCCAGCAGCACTAGCGGGAGCTACAATGAGCAGTTCTTC.

This clonotype was counted only a few times. V is TRBV20-1 and J is TRBJ1-2, with 7 bases identical to TRBD1. Germline CDR1 and CDR2: DFQATT and SNEGSKA (reference sequence). J lost 2 bases, V lost 3 bases, and 9 bases had no gene match. The CDR3 length is 15 residues. CDR3 region: CSARGLGQRNYGYTF. In DNA form, the CDR3 reads TGCAGTGCTAGGGGCTTGGGACAGAGAAACTATGGCTACACCTTC.

The chain uses TRBV5-1 and TRBJ1-1; D gene unclear. V was cut by 4 bases and J by 3 bases, with 16 bases left in between. Germline-derived CDR1 and CDR2 are SGHRS and YFSETQ. The CDR3 has 15 amino acids. The CDR3 loop reads CASSPRSNDHTEAFF. The CDR3 nucleotides are TGCGCCAGCAGCCCGCGCTCAAATGACCACACTGAAGCTTTCTTT.

Only a few counts were recorded for this clonotype. This rearrangement joins TRBV28 to TRBJ2-7; 8 bases agree with TRBD2. Germline loops: CDR1 MDHEN, CDR2 SYDVKM. J was trimmed by 5 bases and V by 4 bases; bases with no gene match: 16. This CDR3 spans 17 amino acids. The CDR3 protein is CASSYLTVAGLSDEQYF. The CDR3 DNA reads as TGTGCCAGCAGTTATTTAACGGTAGCGGGACTCAGCGACGAGCAGTACTTC.